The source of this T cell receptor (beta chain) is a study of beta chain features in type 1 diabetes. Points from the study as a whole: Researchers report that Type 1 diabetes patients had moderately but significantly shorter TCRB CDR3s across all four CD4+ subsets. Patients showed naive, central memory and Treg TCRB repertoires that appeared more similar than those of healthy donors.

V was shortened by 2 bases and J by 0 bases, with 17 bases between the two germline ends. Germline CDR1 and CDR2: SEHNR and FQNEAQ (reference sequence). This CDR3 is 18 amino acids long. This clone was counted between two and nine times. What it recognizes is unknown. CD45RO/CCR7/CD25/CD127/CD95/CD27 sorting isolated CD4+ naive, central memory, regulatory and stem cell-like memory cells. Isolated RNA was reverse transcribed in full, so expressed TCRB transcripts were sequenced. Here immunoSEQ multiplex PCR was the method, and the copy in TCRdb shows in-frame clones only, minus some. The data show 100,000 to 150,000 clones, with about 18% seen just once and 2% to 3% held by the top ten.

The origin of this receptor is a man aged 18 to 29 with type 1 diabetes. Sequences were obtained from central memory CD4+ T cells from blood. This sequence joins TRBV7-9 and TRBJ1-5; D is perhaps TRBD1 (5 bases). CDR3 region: CASSLSGGRSYSNQPQHF. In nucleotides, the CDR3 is TGTGCCAGCAGCTTATCGGGGGGTCGGAGTTATAGCAATCAGCCCCAGCATTTT.